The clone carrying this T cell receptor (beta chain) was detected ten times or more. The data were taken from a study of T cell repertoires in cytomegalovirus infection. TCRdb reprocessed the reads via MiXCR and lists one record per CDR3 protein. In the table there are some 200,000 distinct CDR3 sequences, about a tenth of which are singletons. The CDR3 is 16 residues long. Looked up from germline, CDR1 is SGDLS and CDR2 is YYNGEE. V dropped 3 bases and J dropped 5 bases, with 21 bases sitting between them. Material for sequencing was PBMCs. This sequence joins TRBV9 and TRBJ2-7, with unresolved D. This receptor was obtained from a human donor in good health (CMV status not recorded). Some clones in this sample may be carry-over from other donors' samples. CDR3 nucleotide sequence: TGTGCCAGCAGCGCGACCACAGTGTCGGGCCTTAACGAGCAGTACTTC. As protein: CASSATTVSGLNEQYF.